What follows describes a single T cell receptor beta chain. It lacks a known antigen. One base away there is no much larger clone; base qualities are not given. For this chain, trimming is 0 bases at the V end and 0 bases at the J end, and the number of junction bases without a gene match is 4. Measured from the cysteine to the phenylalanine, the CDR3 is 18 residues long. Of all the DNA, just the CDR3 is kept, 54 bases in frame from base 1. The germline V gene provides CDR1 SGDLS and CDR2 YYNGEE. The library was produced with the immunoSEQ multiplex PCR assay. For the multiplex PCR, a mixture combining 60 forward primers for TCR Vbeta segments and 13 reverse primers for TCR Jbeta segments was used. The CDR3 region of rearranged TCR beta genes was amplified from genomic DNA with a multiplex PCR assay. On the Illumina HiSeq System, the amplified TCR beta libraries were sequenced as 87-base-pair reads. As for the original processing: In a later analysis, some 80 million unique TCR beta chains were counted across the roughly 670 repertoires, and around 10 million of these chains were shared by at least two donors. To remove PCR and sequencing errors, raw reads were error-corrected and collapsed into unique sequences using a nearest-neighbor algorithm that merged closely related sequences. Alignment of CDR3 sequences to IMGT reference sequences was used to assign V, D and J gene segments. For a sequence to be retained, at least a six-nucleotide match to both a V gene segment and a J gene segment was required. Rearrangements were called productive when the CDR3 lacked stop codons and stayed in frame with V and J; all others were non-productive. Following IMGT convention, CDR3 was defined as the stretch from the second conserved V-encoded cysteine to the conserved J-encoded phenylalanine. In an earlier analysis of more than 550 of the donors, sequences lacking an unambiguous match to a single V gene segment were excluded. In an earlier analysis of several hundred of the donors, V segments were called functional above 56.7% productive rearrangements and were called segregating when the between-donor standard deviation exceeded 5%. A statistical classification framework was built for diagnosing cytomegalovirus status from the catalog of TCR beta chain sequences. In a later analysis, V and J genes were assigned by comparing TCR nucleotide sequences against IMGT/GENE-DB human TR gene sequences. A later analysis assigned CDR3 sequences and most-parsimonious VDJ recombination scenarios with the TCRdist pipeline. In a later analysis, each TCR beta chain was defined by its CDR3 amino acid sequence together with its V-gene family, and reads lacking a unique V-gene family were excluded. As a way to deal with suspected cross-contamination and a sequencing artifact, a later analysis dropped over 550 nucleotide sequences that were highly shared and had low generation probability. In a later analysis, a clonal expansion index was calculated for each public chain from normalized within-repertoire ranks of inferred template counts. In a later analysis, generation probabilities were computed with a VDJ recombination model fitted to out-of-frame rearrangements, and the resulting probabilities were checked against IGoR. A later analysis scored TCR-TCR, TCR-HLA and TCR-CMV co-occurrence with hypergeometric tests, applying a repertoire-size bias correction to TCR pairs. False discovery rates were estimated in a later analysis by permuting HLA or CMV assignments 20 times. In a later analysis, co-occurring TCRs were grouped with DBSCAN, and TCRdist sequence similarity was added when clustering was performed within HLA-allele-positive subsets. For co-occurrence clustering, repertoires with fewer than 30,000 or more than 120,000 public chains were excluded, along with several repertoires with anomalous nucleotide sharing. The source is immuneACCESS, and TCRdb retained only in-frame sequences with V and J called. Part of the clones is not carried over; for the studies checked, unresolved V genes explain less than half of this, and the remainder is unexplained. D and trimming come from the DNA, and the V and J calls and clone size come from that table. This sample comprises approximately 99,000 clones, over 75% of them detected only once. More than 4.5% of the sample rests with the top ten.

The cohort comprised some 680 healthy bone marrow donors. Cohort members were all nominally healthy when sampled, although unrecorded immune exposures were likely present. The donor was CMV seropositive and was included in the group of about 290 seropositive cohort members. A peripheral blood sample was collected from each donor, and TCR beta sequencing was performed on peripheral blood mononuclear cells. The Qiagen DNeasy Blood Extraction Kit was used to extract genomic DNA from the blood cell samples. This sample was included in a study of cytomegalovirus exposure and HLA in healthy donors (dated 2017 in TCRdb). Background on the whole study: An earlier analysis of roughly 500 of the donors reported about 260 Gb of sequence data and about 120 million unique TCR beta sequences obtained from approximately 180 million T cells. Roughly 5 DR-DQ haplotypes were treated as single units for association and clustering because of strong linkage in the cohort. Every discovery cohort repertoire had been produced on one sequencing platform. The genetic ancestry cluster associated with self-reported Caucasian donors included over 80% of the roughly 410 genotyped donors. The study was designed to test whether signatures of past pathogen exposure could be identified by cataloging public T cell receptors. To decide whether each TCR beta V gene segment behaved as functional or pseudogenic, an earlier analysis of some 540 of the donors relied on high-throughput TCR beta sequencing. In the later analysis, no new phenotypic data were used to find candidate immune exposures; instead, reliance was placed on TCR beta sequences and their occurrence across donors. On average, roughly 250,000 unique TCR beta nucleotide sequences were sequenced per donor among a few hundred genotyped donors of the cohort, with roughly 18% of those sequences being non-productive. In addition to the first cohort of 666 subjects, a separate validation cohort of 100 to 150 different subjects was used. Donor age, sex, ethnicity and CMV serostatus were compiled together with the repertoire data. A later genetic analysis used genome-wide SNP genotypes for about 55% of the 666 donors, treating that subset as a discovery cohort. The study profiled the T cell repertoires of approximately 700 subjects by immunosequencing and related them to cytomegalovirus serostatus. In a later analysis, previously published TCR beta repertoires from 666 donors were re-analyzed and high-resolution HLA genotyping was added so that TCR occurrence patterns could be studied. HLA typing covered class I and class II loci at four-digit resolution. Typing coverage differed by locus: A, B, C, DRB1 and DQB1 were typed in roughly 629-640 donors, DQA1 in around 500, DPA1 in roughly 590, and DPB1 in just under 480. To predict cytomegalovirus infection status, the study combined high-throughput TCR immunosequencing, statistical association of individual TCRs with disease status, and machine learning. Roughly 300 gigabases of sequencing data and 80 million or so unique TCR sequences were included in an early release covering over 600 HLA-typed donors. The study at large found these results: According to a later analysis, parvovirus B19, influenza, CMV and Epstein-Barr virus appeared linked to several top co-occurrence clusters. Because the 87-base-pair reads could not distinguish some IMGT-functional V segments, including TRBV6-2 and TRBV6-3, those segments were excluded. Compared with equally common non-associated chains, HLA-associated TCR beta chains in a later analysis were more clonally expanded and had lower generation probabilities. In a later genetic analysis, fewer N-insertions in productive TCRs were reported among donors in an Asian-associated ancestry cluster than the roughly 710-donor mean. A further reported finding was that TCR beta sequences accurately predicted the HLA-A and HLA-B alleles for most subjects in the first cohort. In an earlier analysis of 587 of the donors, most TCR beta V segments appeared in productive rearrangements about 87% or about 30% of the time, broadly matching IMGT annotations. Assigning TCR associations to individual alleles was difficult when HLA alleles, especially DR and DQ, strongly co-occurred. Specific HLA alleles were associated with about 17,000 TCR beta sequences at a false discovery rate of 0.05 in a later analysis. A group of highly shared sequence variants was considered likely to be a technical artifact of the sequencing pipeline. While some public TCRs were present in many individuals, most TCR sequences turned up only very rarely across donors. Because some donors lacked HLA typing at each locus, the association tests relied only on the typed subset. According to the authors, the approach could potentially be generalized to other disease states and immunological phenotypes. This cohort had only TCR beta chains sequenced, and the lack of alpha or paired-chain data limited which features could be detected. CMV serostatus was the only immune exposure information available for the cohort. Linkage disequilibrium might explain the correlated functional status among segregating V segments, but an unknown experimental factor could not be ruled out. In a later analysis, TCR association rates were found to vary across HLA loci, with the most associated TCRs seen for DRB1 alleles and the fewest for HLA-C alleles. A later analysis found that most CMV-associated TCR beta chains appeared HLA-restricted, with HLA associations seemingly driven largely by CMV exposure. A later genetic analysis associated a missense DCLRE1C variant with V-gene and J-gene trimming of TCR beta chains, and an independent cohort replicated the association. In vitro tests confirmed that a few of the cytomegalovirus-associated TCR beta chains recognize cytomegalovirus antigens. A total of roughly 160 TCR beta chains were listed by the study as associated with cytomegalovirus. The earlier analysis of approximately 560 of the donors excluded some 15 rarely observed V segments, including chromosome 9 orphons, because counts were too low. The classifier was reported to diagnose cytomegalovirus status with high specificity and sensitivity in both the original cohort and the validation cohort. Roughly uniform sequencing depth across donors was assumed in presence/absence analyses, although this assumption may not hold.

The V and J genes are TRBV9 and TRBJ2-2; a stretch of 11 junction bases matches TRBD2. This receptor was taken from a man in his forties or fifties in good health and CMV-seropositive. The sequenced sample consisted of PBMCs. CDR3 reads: CASSVELAGAANTGELFF. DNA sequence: TGTGCCAGCAGCGTAGAACTAGCGGGGGCCGCGAACACCGGGGAGCTGTTTTTT. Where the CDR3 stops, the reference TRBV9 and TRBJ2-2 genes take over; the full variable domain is DSGVTQTPKHLITATGQRVTLRCSPRSGDLSVYWYQQSLDQGLQFLIQYYNGEERAKGNILERFSAQQFPDLHSELNLSSLELGDSALYFCASSVELAGAANTGELFFGEGSRLTVL.